One sample yielded the 29 T cell receptor beta chains listed below, sequenced in a study of persistence of HIV-infected CD4 T cells (dated by TCRdb to the early 2020s). For these TCRs, the target antigens are not known. The immunoSEQ hsTCRB assay version 4 in survey mode was used to sequence TCRbeta repertoires from genomic DNA. In TCRdb, the immuneACCESS table is reduced to in-frame sequences with V and J assigned. These tables do not hold every clone; where another copy was compared, an unresolved V gene accounts for under half, and the others remain unexplained. This sample is represented by tens of thousands of clones; about four fifths of them were singletons. The ten biggest clones cover about 1.8% of the sample. The treatment or condition label for this specimen denotes: suppressive antiretroviral therapy. A pool of overlapping HIV-1 Gag 15-mer peptides was used at approximately 0.96 ug per peptide per mL for cell stimulation. Nonresponding CD40L-negative CD69-negative CD45RO-high memory CD4+ T cells were sorted as memory populations depleted of antigen-responding cells.

The input for sequencing was CD4+ T cells sorted from PBMCs after approximately 18-hour stimulation, taken from a patient who received antiretroviral therapy. The cell subset or site label, read with the paper, signifies: CD40L-CD69- CD45RO-high memory CD4 T cells not responding to Gag peptides. The receptors come from an adult man with HIV who was CMV-seropositive.

This chain connects TRBV4-1 to TRBJ2-1; 12 bases are a match to TRBD2. The germline V gene encodes CDR1 MGHRA and CDR2 YSYEKL. V dropped 0 bases and J dropped 7; count of bases not matched to a gene: 4. This CDR3 contains 16 residues. CDR3 in DNA: TGCGCCAGCAGCCAAGATTCTAGCGGGGGGGCGAATGAGCAGTTCTTC. As protein: CASSQDSSGGANEQFF.

The gene calls are TRBV5-6 and TRBJ2-3, with 10 bases that match TRBD2. The germline CDR1 and CDR2 sequences are SGHDT and YYEEEE. Germline trimming cut 3 bases from V and 1 base from J; bases unmatched to any gene: 8. The CDR3 has 17 residues. CDR3 in amino acids: CASSWGLAGVGTDTQYF. CDR3 nucleotide sequence: TGTGCCAGCAGCTGGGGTCTAGCGGGGGTTGGCACAGATACGCAGTATTTT.

The chain couples TRBV5-1 to TRBJ1-1; D possibly corresponds to TRBD1 (5 bases). The germline V gene has CDR1 SGHRS and CDR2 YFSETQ. This CDR3 is 14 amino acids long. Between the trimmed V and J ends, which lost 1 base and 4 bases, there was a span of 11 bases. As DNA, the CDR3 is TGCGCCAGCAGCTTGAACAGTGGGGCCACTGAAGCTTTCTTT. This gives the protein CASSLNSGATEAFF.

This sequence joins TRBV28 and TRBJ1-5; a possible D gene is TRBD1 (5 bases). CDR3 size: 14 residues. Germline V gene sequence: CDR1 MDHEN, CDR2 SYDVKM. V lost 7 bases, J lost 5 bases, and 15 bases lay in between. The CDR3 here is CASTDSGTYQPQHF. CDR3 DNA sequence: TGTGCCAGCACTGACTCAGGGACCTATCAGCCCCAGCATTTT.

DNA for the CDR3: TGCGCCAGCAGCTGGGGGGGACAGGGACGGGAAGAGACCCAGTACTTC. Translating it yields CASSWGGQGREETQYF. This rearrangement joins TRBV5-1 to TRBJ2-5; the match to TRBD1 covers 9 bases. The germline CDR1 and CDR2 sequences are SGHRS and YFSETQ. The CDR3 covers 16 residues. Trimming removed 3 bases from V and 3 bases from J; junction bases left unmatched: 9.

V usage is TRBV6-1 and J usage is TRBJ1-6; the match to TRBD1 covers 8 bases. V lost 4 bases, J lost 5 bases, and 10 bases stayed unmatched. This CDR3 spans 17 amino acids. Germline assignment: CDR1 MNHNS and CDR2 SASEGT. The CDR3: CASSVGTGSRDNSPLHF. The CDR3 DNA sequence: TGTGCCAGCAGTGTAGGGACAGGCTCTCGTGATAATTCACCCCTCCACTTT.

V and J are TRBV14 and TRBJ1-3; no firm D call. This CDR3 is built from 14 residues. Germline lookup yields CDR1 SGHDN and CDR2 FVKESK. V was cut by 8 bases and J by 0 bases, with 11 bases left in between. This chain's CDR3 is CASGSTNSGNTIYF. CDR3 DNA: TGTGCCAGCGGGTCCACAAACTCTGGAAACACCATATATTTT. Filled out from reference TRBV14 and TRBJ1-3, the complete variable domain reads EAGVTQFPSHSVIEKGQTVTLRCDPISGHDNLYWYRRVMGKEIKFLLHFVKESKQDESGMPNNRFLAERTGGTYSTLKVQPAELEDSGVYFCASGSTNSGNTIYFGEGSWLTVV.

The genes are TRBV6-6 and TRBJ1-3, with 8 bases fitting TRBD1. After removal of 7 bases from V and 8 bases from J, the junction contained 16 bases not matched to a gene. The CDR3 length is 16 residues. Germline V gene data show CDR1 as MNHNY and CDR2 as SVGAGI (reference sequence). DNA of the CDR3: TGTGCCAGCAATAGGGACAGGTCCTCTTTAGGGGACACCATATATTTT. Protein product: CASNRDRSSLGDTIYF.

This clone was observed a few times. V usage is TRBV28 and J usage is TRBJ1-2; D may be TRBD1 (6 bases). The germline V gene has CDR1 MDHEN and CDR2 SYDVKM. The CDR3 totals 13 residues. Trimming took 2 bases from V and 4 from J, leaving 8 bases between them. The CDR3 DNA reads TGTGCCAGCAGTTTAACGGACAGCTATGGCTACACCTTC. It is translated as CASSLTDSYGYTF.

This clone was found once. The V gene is TRBV18, the J gene TRBJ2-7, with 8 bases identical to TRBD1. With V trimmed by 5 bases and J by 7 bases, 16 bases remained unmatched. CDR1 is KGHSH and CDR2 is LQKENI in the germline V gene. CDR3 size: 16 residues. The CDR3 bases are TGTGCCAGCTCATCCCAACAGGGGGTTACTACGGGGGAGCAGTACTTC. This codes for CASSSQQGVTTGEQYF.

The rearrangement uses TRBV14 and TRBJ1-2; maybe TRBD1 (6 bases). Per the germline V gene, CDR1 is SGHDN and CDR2 is FVKESK. V was clipped by 2 bases and J by 3 bases, with 13 bases between them. The CDR3 extends over 15 amino acids. CDR3 residues: CASSQFSGTHYGYTF. DNA for the CDR3: TGTGCCAGCAGCCAATTTTCCGGGACACACTATGGCTACACCTTC.

The rearrangement links TRBV19 to TRBJ1-3; 8 nucleotides line up with TRBD1. Trimming cost V 10 bases and J 0 bases; bases outside gene matches: 11. Germline V CDR1 and CDR2: LNHDA, SQIVND (reference sequence). The CDR3 loop spans 16 amino acids. DNA for the CDR3: TGTGCCACCTCTGACAGGGGTAGAAGCTCTGGAAACACCATATATTTT. Translated, it gives CATSDRGRSSGNTIYF. Drawing the rest from reference TRBV19 and TRBJ1-3, the complete variable domain is DGGITQSPKYLFRKEGQNVTLSCEQNLNHDAMYWYRQDPGQGLRLIYYSQIVNDFQKGDIAEGYSVSREKKESFPLTVTSAQKNPTAFYLCATSDRGRSSGNTIYFGEGSWLTVV.

The V call is TRBV20-1, the J call TRBJ1-6, with TRBD1 matching over 10 bases. The CDR3 runs to 16 residues. J was trimmed by 6 bases and V by 3 bases; bases with no gene match: 8. Germline lookup yields CDR1 DFQATT and CDR2 SNEGSKA (reference sequence). The CDR3 sequence is CSASPRDRGFNSPLHF. Written as DNA, the CDR3 is TGCAGTGCTAGTCCTCGGGACAGGGGCTTTAATTCACCCCTCCACTTT.

This clone was picked up a small number of times. This sequence joins TRBV5-1 and TRBJ2-7; D gene uncertain. The CDR3 covers 14 residues. V lost 3 bases and J lost 2, with 12 bases in between. Germline assignment: CDR1 SGHRS and CDR2 YFSETQ. This CDR3 reads CASSSRQNPYEQYF. The CDR3 bases are TGCGCCAGCAGCTCTCGGCAAAATCCCTACGAGCAGTACTTC.

The chain uses TRBV7-2 and TRBJ1-5; D is unresolved. The CDR3 has 13 residues. CDR1 is SGHTA, CDR2 FQGNSA, per germline. V gave up 5 bases and J gave up 5 bases, with 10 bases separating them. The CDR3 region is CASSRERDQPQHF. The CDR3, as DNA: TGTGCCAGCAGCCGCGAACGCGATCAGCCCCAGCATTTT.

The chain carries TRBV28 and TRBJ2-7, with 9 bases lining up with TRBD1. Germline CDR1 and CDR2: MDHEN and SYDVKM. This CDR3 has 15 residues. J was trimmed by 6 bases and V by 2 bases; bases with no gene match: 8. CDR3 coding DNA: TGTGCCAGCAGTTTAACGGGACAGGGCCTCTCCGAGCAGTACTTC. This encodes CASSLTGQGLSEQYF.

The chain links TRBV6-5 to TRBJ1-1, with 8 positions matching TRBD1. This CDR3 comprises 14 residues. V trimming: 6 bases; J trimming: 7 bases; junction bases outside the gene matches: 10. Looked up from germline, CDR1 is MNHEY and CDR2 is SVGAGI. The CDR3 sequence is CASRSMDREGEAFF. CDR3 coding DNA: TGTGCCAGCAGATCAATGGACAGGGAAGGTGAAGCTTTCTTT.

J is TRBJ1-3 and V is TRBV3-1 (or the pseudogene TRBV3-2); a weak D match, TRBD1 (6 bases). Germline CDR1 reads LGHDT; CDR2 reads YNNKEL (reference sequence). The CDR3 covers 14 residues. Trimming took off 1 base at V and 3 bases at J, with 7 bases between the two ends. The CDR3, as DNA: TGTGCCAGCAGCCAAGGGGGGCTTGGAAACACCATATATTTT. This sequence encodes CASSQGGLGNTIYF.

V usage is TRBV14 and J usage is TRBJ1-2; D remains ambiguous. Trimming cost V 0 bases and J 6 bases, with 14 bases left between them. Germline V gene data show CDR1 as SGHDN and CDR2 as FVKESK. The CDR3 is 15 residues long. In DNA, the CDR3 is TGTGCCAGCAGCCAAGACGGAGTTAGGGTTAATGGCTACACCTTC. It encodes CASSQDGVRVNGYTF.

This clone was recorded a few times. V and J are TRBV7-8 and TRBJ1-3; TRBD1 might be the D (6 bases). Germline V gene data show CDR1 as SGHVS and CDR2 as FQNEAQ. This CDR3 spans 18 amino acids. V lost 1 base to trimming and J lost 1 base, with 17 bases between them. CDR3 sequence: CASSLVEGGRRSGNTIYF. In DNA, the CDR3 is TGTGCCAGCAGCTTAGTGGAGGGGGGGCGCAGGTCTGGAAACACCATATATTTT.

The chain recombines TRBV28 with TRBJ1-5; no clear D. Germline V gene sequence: CDR1 MDHEN, CDR2 SYDVKM. V lost 3 bases to trimming and J lost 7 bases, with 16 bases between them. CDR3 size: 15 residues. The CDR3 sequence is CASSFYHRDDQPQHF. As DNA, the CDR3 is TGTGCCAGCAGTTTCTACCACAGAGACGACCAGCCCCAGCATTTT.

The V and J genes are TRBV4-1 and TRBJ1-2; D uncertain. This CDR3 is 15 amino acids long. V was cut by 0 bases and J by 4 bases, with 12 bases left in between. Germline V gives CDR1 MGHRA, CDR2 YSYEKL. CDR3 coding DNA: TGCGCCAGCAGCCAAGATAGAGGGAGGAGCTATGGCTACACCTTC. As protein: CASSQDRGRSYGYTF.

This clone has just a few counts. The chain joins TRBV7-3 to TRBJ2-1; D is tentatively TRBD1 or TRBD2 (5 bases each). The V and J ends lost 5 bases and 6 bases respectively, with 17 bases between them. CDR3 length equals 15 residues. CDR1 and CDR2 (germline): SGHTA, FQGTGA. In DNA, the CDR3 is TGTGCCAGCAGCCTGGCTTGGGGGAAGGGCAATGAGCAGTTCTTC. The encoded protein is CASSLAWGKGNEQFF.

The chain is built from TRBV5-8 and TRBJ1-2, with no clear D. The CDR3 length is 16 residues. V was trimmed by 4 bases and J by 2 bases, leaving 18 bases between them. Per germline, CDR1 SGHTS and CDR2 YDEGEE. This chain's CDR3 is CASSRRLYRGNYGYTF. The CDR3 DNA reads as TGTGCCAGCAGCCGGAGACTTTACAGAGGGAACTATGGCTACACCTTC.

The chain is built from TRBV2 and TRBJ2-3, with TRBD2 matching over 14 bases. This CDR3 is 16 amino acids long. The trim removed 7 bases at V and 1 base at J, leaving 4 bases unmatched. Germline V gene data show CDR1 as SNHLY and CDR2 as FYNNEI. CDR3 in amino acids: CASIWTSGGRTDTQYF. In nucleotides, the CDR3 is TGTGCCAGCATTTGGACTAGCGGGGGGCGCACAGATACGCAGTATTTT.

The chain links TRBV12-3 or TRBV12-4 to TRBJ1-2, with D unclear. This CDR3 comprises 12 residues. With 3 bases removed from V and 1 base from J, the gap between germline ends came to 3 bases. The CDR3 loop is CASSLRNYGYTF. As DNA, the CDR3 is TGTGCCAGCAGTTTGCGTAACTATGGCTACACCTTC.

This sequence joins TRBV5-1 and TRBJ2-6, with TRBD2 identical over 7 bases. Germline V gene data show CDR1 as SGHRS and CDR2 as YFSETQ. Trimming took 5 bases from V and 0 from J; bases not matched to a gene: 8. The CDR3 consists of 17 residues. The CDR3 nucleotides read TGCGCCAGCAGAAGGCGGGAGAGGGGCTCTGGGGCCAACGTCCTGACTTTC. It translates to CASRRRERGSGANVLTF.

This CDR3 is CASMWAGANVLTF. The CDR3 DNA reads TGTGCCAGTATGTGGGCTGGGGCCAACGTCCTGACTTTC. J is TRBJ2-6 and V is TRBV19; no clear D. The CDR3 extends over 13 amino acids. V was pared by 7 bases and J by 2 bases, with 6 bases between. CDR1 LNHDA and CDR2 SQIVND come from the germline V gene (reference sequence).

The sample holds a few counts of this clone. The CDR3 DNA reads TGTGCCAGCAGTCTTAGTGGGTTTAGGAATGAGCAGTTCTTC. Translating it yields CASSLSGFRNEQFF. V usage is TRBV6-4 and J usage is TRBJ2-1; D gene uncertain. The CDR3 has 14 residues. The ends were cut back, 5 bases at V and 7 bases at J, with 15 bases in the middle. CDR1 MRHNA and CDR2 SNTAGT come from the germline V gene.